This T cell receptor beta chain was observed in a study of shared clonotypes between healthy human individuals. This CDR3 comprises 17 residues. Germline CDR1 SNHLY, CDR2 FYNNEI. V was trimmed by 6 bases and J by 6 bases, leaving 25 bases between them. For sorted subsets, approximately 0.2 ug DNA per replicate equaled about 30,000 T cell genomes. Measured with immunoSEQ multiplex PCR; TCRdb has only the in-frame clones, and not every one. The sample records about a million clones, about 80% being singletons. For this clone: Its antigen is not identified.

The study's findings and limits: Generation of non-shared clonotypes was less probable than generation of clonotypes shared by all four donors. Sequencing of the sorted subsets was shown by rarefaction to be incomplete despite large depth. Memory subsets had estimated richness that was generally smaller than that of naive subsets.

Sequenced sample: memory CD4+ T cells sorted from blood. This sample's subset: CD45RA-negative fraction. The rearrangement joins TRBV2 to TRBJ2-3, with D uncertain. This TCR was recovered from a man aged 18 to 29 in good health. CDR3 amino acids: CASRLVESSLLPDTQYF. CDR3 bases: TGTGCCAGCAGGCTGGTAGAATCCAGCCTCCTTCCGGATACGCAGTATTTT. The whole variable domain, remainder taken from reference TRBV2 and TRBJ2-3, is EPEVTQTPSHQVTQMGQEVILRCVPISNHLYFYWYRQILGQKVEFLVSFYNNEISEKSEIFDDQFSVERPDGSNFTLKIRSTKLEDSAMYFCASRLVESSLLPDTQYFGPGTRLTVL.